This T cell receptor beta chain was identified during a study of shared clonotypes between healthy human individuals. The table came from immunoSEQ multiplex PCR; TCRdb's copy has only in-frame clones and leaves some out. The sample lists 1,400,000 or so clones; 98% were seen once. Trimming removed 0 bases from V and 0 bases from J; junction bases left unmatched: 2. CDR1 SGDLS and CDR2 YYNGEE come from the germline V gene. The CDR3 runs 16 residues. The chain joins TRBV9 to TRBJ2-3; 9 nucleotides line up with TRBD2. Sequencing input: naive CD4+ T cells sorted from blood. Subset defined: CD45RA+ positively selected. The receptor was isolated from a man between 25 and 39 years old in good health. CDR3 nucleotide sequence: TGTGCCAGCAGCGTAGGGACTAGCGTTAGCACAGATACGCAGTATTTT. The encoded protein is CASSVGTSVSTDTQYF. Based on the CDR3 plus reference TRBV9 and TRBJ2-3, the full variable domain is DSGVTQTPKHLITATGQRVTLRCSPRSGDLSVYWYQQSLDQGLQFLIQYYNGEERAKGNILERFSAQQFPDLHSELNLSSLELGDSALYFCASSVGTSVSTDTQYFGPGTRLTVL.